These T cell receptor beta chains were read from a single sample in a study of blood T cell repertoires in COVID-19. Sequencing was performed with immunoSEQ multiplex PCR; in TCRdb, only in-frame clones are kept and a portion is missing. The sample yields 300,000 or so clones, 80% to 90% seen once. Sequencing was done on a sample of peripheral blood. The source of these receptors is a woman between 40 and 50 years old who had recovered from COVID-19. Each CDR3 is given with its conserved first and last residue. A D gene is named only where the DNA matches it firmly. Expanded clones are given a class, and other clones once, few, many or no size at all.

j_call clone_size d_call v_call cdr3_aa cdr3_nt
TRBJ1-5 - - TRBV30 CAWSVGGNQPQHF TGTGCCTGGAGTGTAGGGGGAAATCAGCCCCAGCATTTT
TRBJ2-1 - TRBD2 TRBV7-3 CASSLLAGGYNEQFF TGTGCCAGCAGCTTACTAGCGGGGGGGTACAATGAGCAGTTCTTC
TRBJ2-3 - - TRBV5-1 CASRVTGGADTQYF TGCGCCAGCCGAGTAACCGGAGGGGCAGATACGCAGTATTTT
TRBJ2-2 - - TRBV1 CTSSHPDRVATGELFF TGCACCAGCAGCCATCCTGACAGGGTAGCCACCGGGGAGCTGTTTTTT
TRBJ2-5 - TRBD2 TRBV27 CASSSLAGGTQYF TGTGCCAGCAGTTCCCTAGCGGGGGGGACCCAGTACTTC
TRBJ1-2 - - TRBV18 CASSREWGRVDYGYTF TGTGCCAGCTCACGAGAGTGGGGGCGAGTGGACTATGGCTACACCTTC
TRBJ1-1 - - TRBV7-3 CASSLVANTEAFF TGTGCCAGCAGCTTGGTGGCGAACACTGAAGCTTTCTTT
TRBJ2-1 - TRBD2 TRBV7-9 CASSSLAGPSYNEQFF TGTGCCAGCAGCTCCTTAGCGGGACCCTCCTACAATGAGCAGTTCTTC
TRBJ2-1 - TRBD2 TRBV7-9 CASSLAAAGGFEQFF TGTGCCAGCAGCTTAGCCGCCGCGGGGGGGTTTGAGCAGTTCTTC
TRBJ1-5 few - TRBV19 CASSTNGPRVSNQPQHF TGTGCCAGTAGTACAAACGGGCCGCGGGTAAGCAATCAGCCCCAGCATTTT
TRBJ1-6 - - TRBV7-2 CASSLGRPSSYNSPLHF TGTGCCAGCAGCTTGGGCAGGCCGAGCTCCTATAATTCACCCCTCCACTTT
TRBJ1-1 - TRBD1 TRBV4-1 CASSQAGGRTEAFF TGCGCCAGCAGCCAGGCAGGGGGGAGGACTGAAGCTTTCTTT
TRBJ1-1 - - TRBV11-2 CASSLDLGGEAFF TGTGCCAGCAGCTTAGATCTAGGCGGAGAAGCTTTCTTT
TRBJ1-2 - TRBD1 TRBV9 CASSVGQGGPNYGYTF TGTGCCAGCAGCGTGGGACAGGGAGGCCCAAACTATGGCTACACCTTC
TRBJ2-7 - - TRBV5-1 CASSLVGLLYEQYF TGCGCCAGCAGCTTGGTGGGACTTCTCTACGAGCAGTACTTC
TRBJ2-7 - TRBD2 TRBV30 CAWSRLASGSYEQYF TGTGCCTGGAGTAGACTAGCGTCCGGATCCTACGAGCAGTACTTC
TRBJ1-1 - - TRBV5-1 CASTPGVGNTEAFF TGCGCCAGCACCCCCGGGGTGGGGAACACTGAAGCTTTCTTT
TRBJ2-7 - - TRBV5-1 CASSGRGHSSYEQYF TGCGCCAGCAGCGGCAGGGGACACAGCTCCTACGAGCAGTACTTC
TRBJ2-4 - TRBD1 TRBV6-1 CASSEGGQGPKNIQYF TGTGCCAGCAGTGAAGGAGGACAGGGCCCCAAAAACATTCAGTACTTC
TRBJ2-2 few - TRBV5-1 CASSLDGSTGELFF TGCGCCAGCAGCTTGGATGGGAGCACCGGGGAGCTGTTTTTT
TRBJ1-1 - TRBD1 TRBV12-3/TRBV12-4 CASSPTGGVEAFF TGTGCCAGCAGCCCTACAGGGGGGGTTGAAGCTTTCTTT
TRBJ1-5 - - TRBV12-3/TRBV12-4 CASRTGLNQPQHF TGTGCCAGCAGAACAGGGCTCAATCAGCCCCAGCATTTT
TRBJ1-1 - TRBD1 TRBV2 CASSEEHTGATEAFF TGTGCCAGCAGTGAGGAGCACACAGGGGCCACTGAAGCTTTCTTT
TRBJ1-2 few - TRBV3-1/TRBV3-2 CASSHRGGERVGYTF TGTGCCAGCAGCCATCGGGGGGGGGAGAGAGTCGGCTACACCTTC
TRBJ1-1 - - TRBV7-3 CASSLMPGDTEAFF TGTGCCAGCAGCTTAATGCCCGGGGACACTGAAGCTTTCTTT
TRBJ2-3 few TRBD2 TRBV19 CASTPLAGGTDTQYF TGTGCCAGTACTCCCCTAGCGGGGGGGACAGATACGCAGTATTTT
TRBJ2-7 - - TRBV18 CASSSAGFYEQYF TGTGCCAGCTCATCCGCAGGGTTCTACGAGCAGTACTTC
TRBJ2-7 few TRBD1 TRBV2 CASSWDRGLYEQYF TGTGCCAGCTCCTGGGACAGGGGGCTCTACGAGCAGTACTTC
TRBJ1-1 - TRBD1 TRBV18 CASSLQQGADTEAFF TGTGCCAGCTCACTACAACAGGGGGCGGACACTGAAGCTTTCTTT
TRBJ1-6 - - TRBV5-1 CASSLSNSLYNSPLHF TGCGCCAGCAGCTTGTCGAACAGCCTGTATAATTCACCCCTCCACTTT
TRBJ1-5 few - TRBV6-5 CASSYLAGTTQPQHF TGTGCCAGCAGTTACTTAGCCGGGACAACCCAGCCCCAGCATTTT
TRBJ1-1 once - TRBV7-9 CASSLRQDMNTEAFF TGTGCCAGCAGCTTGCGACAGGACATGAACACTGAAGCTTTCTTT
TRBJ2-5 - TRBD1 TRBV4-3 CASGQDTGGRETQYF TGCGCCAGCGGCCAGGATACAGGGGGCAGGGAGACCCAGTACTTC
TRBJ2-3 - TRBD1 TRBV2 CASSLGQGGTDTQYF TGTGCCAGCAGCCTGGGACAGGGGGGCACAGATACGCAGTATTTT
TRBJ1-6 once TRBD1 TRBV2 CASRWTGGHNSPLHF TGTGCCAGCAGATGGACAGGGGGCCATAATTCACCCCTCCACTTT
TRBJ2-2 - - TRBV7-3 CASSLQGGELFF TGTGCCAGCAGCTTACAGGGCGGGGAGCTGTTTTTT
TRBJ2-2 - - TRBV5-6 CASSNRANTGELFF TGTGCCAGCAGCAACAGAGCGAACACCGGGGAGCTGTTTTTT
TRBJ2-1 - - TRBV9 CASSGADSSYNEQFF TGTGCCAGCAGCGGGGCAGACAGCTCCTACAATGAGCAGTTCTTC
TRBJ2-7 - TRBD1 TRBV7-9 CASSLGDRVAEQYF TGTGCCAGCAGCTTAGGGGACAGGGTGGCCGAGCAGTACTTC
TRBJ2-5 - TRBD1 TRBV11-2 CASSYDREETQYF TGTGCCAGCAGCTATGACAGGGAAGAGACCCAGTACTTC
TRBJ1-6 once - TRBV6-2/TRBV6-3 CASSYVLLSYNSPLHF TGTGCCAGCAGTTACGTCCTACTCTCCTATAATTCACCCCTCCACTTT
TRBJ1-5 - - TRBV7-2 CASSSTGGGISNQPQHF TGTGCCAGCAGCTCCACGGGAGGGGGGATTAGCAATCAGCCCCAGCATTTT
TRBJ1-1 - - TRBV5-8 CASSLEMGHAGTEAFF TGTGCCAGCAGCTTGGAAATGGGCCACGCGGGGACTGAAGCTTTCTTT
TRBJ2-1 - TRBD2 TRBV27 CASSWGSGEIYNEQFF TGTGCCAGCAGTTGGGGTAGCGGGGAAATTTACAATGAGCAGTTCTTC
TRBJ1-2 - TRBD1 TRBV4-3 CASSQDPLPLPGGKDYGYTF TGCGCCAGCAGCCAAGATCCCCTTCCCTTACCAGGGGGAAAGGACTATGGCTACACCTTC
TRBJ1-2 - - TRBV12-3/TRBV12-4 CASSPGLPYGYTF TGTGCCAGCAGCCCCGGACTTCCATATGGCTACACCTTC
TRBJ1-2 - TRBD1 TRBV30 CAWSVLEGADYGYTF TGTGCCTGGAGTGTACTGGAGGGGGCGGACTATGGCTACACCTTC
TRBJ1-4 - TRBD1 TRBV5-5 CASITGQGDEKLFF TGTGCCAGCATCACAGGTCAGGGGGATGAAAAACTGTTTTTT
TRBJ1-6 - - TRBV5-1 CASSLTAPSPLHF TGCGCCAGCAGCTTGACTGCCCCGTCGCCCCTCCACTTT
TRBJ1-5 - - TRBV11-2 CASSLSGGGNQPQHF TGTGCCAGCAGCCTAAGTGGCGGTGGCAATCAGCCCCAGCATTTT
TRBJ1-2 - - TRBV10-3 CAIFGDDLRYGYTF TGTGCCATCTTCGGAGACGACCTACGGTATGGCTACACCTTC
TRBJ1-1 - - TRBV5-1 CASSLGAANTEAFF TGCGCCAGCAGCTTGGGGGCAGCGAACACTGAAGCTTTCTTT
TRBJ2-7 - - TRBV9 CASSVGATGGNEQYF TGTGCCAGCAGCGTAGGGGCAACCGGGGGAAACGAGCAGTACTTC
TRBJ1-3 - - TRBV5-1 CASSLSGTVSSGNTIYF TGCGCCAGCAGCTTGAGTGGGACTGTGAGCTCTGGAAACACCATATATTTT
TRBJ2-5 - - TRBV29-1 CSFEEGAGETQYF TGCAGCTTTGAGGAGGGGGCCGGAGAGACCCAGTACTTC
TRBJ1-2 once - TRBV12-3/TRBV12-4 CASSLVRRSGYTF TGTGCCAGCAGTCTGGTCCGCCGGAGTGGCTACACCTTC
TRBJ2-3 - - TRBV2 CASSKTVFGAGDTQYF TGTGCCAGCAGCAAGACGGTGTTTGGGGCGGGGGATACGCAGTATTTT
TRBJ2-6 - - TRBV30 CAWSEGLGANVLTF TGTGCCTGGAGTGAGGGGTTAGGGGCCAACGTCCTGACTTTC
TRBJ2-3 - TRBD2 TRBV11-3 CASSHGLAGGPFTQYF TGTGCCAGCAGCCACGGACTAGCGGGGGGGCCTTTTACGCAGTATTTT
TRBJ1-1 - TRBD1 TRBV14 CASSQWYRGGTEAFF TGTGCCAGCAGCCAATGGTACAGGGGAGGAACTGAAGCTTTCTTT